The 30 T cell receptor beta chains given below trace back to one sample, sequenced in a study of post-analysis software for immune sequencing data. TCR beta cDNA libraries had unique molecular identifiers. TCRdb used MiXCR to reprocess the PCR reads, holding one entry per CDR3 protein. This table holds roughly 400,000 distinct CDR3 sequences, approximately 39% found once. Findings and limits, study-wide: The study found TRBV5-6, TRBV5-1 and TRBV20-1 among about five TRBV segments more frequent in patients than controls.

Their antigen targets remain unknown. Sequencing was performed on blood. The source is a girl aged 2 to 9 with multiple sclerosis.

The chain has TRBV20-1 and TRBJ2-5; D might be TRBD2 (5 bases). The germline V gene encodes CDR1 DFQATT and CDR2 SNEGSKA (reference sequence). V lost 1 base, J lost 2 bases, and 17 bases lay in between. The CDR3 consists of 16 residues. The CDR3 is CSARAYARESQETQYF. The DNA for the CDR3 is TGCAGTGCTAGAGCTTATGCGAGGGAGAGTCAAGAGACCCAGTACTTC.

The chain joins TRBV4-3 to TRBJ2-7, with TRBD2 identical over 7 bases. The CDR3 extends over 15 amino acids. Germline V CDR1 and CDR2: LGHNA, YSLEER. Trimming at V came to 2 bases and at J to 1 base, leaving 5 bases not matched to a gene. CDR3: CASSQRERESYEQYF. CDR3 nucleotides: TGCGCCAGCAGCCAAAGGGAGCGGGAATCCTACGAGCAGTACTTC.

This clonotype was found a few times. V usage is TRBV4-3 and J usage is TRBJ1-2; tentatively, D is TRBD1 (5 bases). CDR1 is LGHNA and CDR2 is YSLEER in the germline V gene. The germline V and J ends were trimmed by 1 base and 8 bases, with 5 bases remaining between them. The CDR3 contains 11 residues. The CDR3 DNA reads TGCGCCAGCAGCCAAGGGGGGGGCTACACCTTC. Encoded protein: CASSQGGGYTF.

V gene TRBV12-3 or TRBV12-4 combines with J gene TRBJ1-5, with D possibly being TRBD1 (6 bases). The CDR3 is 14 residues long. The germline V and J ends were trimmed by 6 bases and 10 bases, with 19 bases remaining between them. CDR3 bases: TGTGCCAGCAGGAAGGGGGGGAGTAGGGGACCCCAGCATTTT. This encodes CASRKGGSRGPQHF.

This clonotype was seen a handful of times. V and J are TRBV7-2 and TRBJ1-4; D is ambiguous. The CDR3 length is 15 residues. Germline loops: CDR1 SGHTA, CDR2 FQGNSA. The V end was cut by 7 bases, the J end by 2 bases, with 14 bases between. The CDR3 nucleotides are TGTGCCAGCACCGGACCCTCTTGGACTAATGAAAAACTGTTTTTT. Translated: CASTGPSWTNEKLFF.

The V call is TRBV7-2, the J call TRBJ2-7, with TRBD1 matching 9 bases. Trimming at V came to 5 bases and at J to 1 base, leaving 6 bases not matched to a gene. The CDR3 runs 15 residues. CDR1 is SGHTA, CDR2 FQGNSA, per germline. The CDR3 reads CASSERDRASYEQYF. CDR3 nucleotides: TGTGCCAGCAGCGAACGGGACAGGGCTTCCTACGAGCAGTACTTC.

The chain employs TRBV29-1 and TRBJ1-2, with D unresolved. The CDR3 consists of 14 residues. V was pared by 6 bases and J by 1 base, with 15 bases between. In germline, CDR1 is SQVTM, CDR2 ANQGSEA. The CDR3 DNA sequence: TGCAGCGTACGAAAAAAACACGTTAACTATGGCTACACCTTC. Its translation: CSVRKKHVNYGYTF.

The chain carries TRBV29-1 and TRBJ1-1; D is ambiguous. V was clipped by 5 bases and J by 0 bases, with 10 bases between them. The CDR3 contains 13 residues. Germline CDR1 SQVTM, CDR2 ANQGSEA. CDR3 DNA: TGCAGCGTTTCAATTCGAATGAACACTGAAGCTTTCTTT. This codes for CSVSIRMNTEAFF.

This clonotype was counted between two and nine times. The rearrangement joins TRBV5-1 to TRBJ2-1, with a weak D call TRBD1 (6 bases). The CDR3 consists of 14 residues. Trimming pared 4 bases from V and 7 bases from J, leaving 15 bases between. Germline V gene sequence: CDR1 SGHRS, CDR2 YFSETQ. The CDR3 DNA reads as TGCGCCAGCAGCCCAGGGGTTGTTGGGAATGAGCAGTTCTTC. The encoded protein is CASSPGVVGNEQFF.

The V and J genes are TRBV5-5 and TRBJ1-5, with D possibly TRBD1 on 6 matching bases. There are 15 residues in the CDR3. Germline V gene lookup returns CDR1 SGHKS and CDR2 YYEKEE (reference sequence). V was trimmed by 4 bases and J by 3 bases, leaving 14 bases between them. CDR3 protein: CASSLGGGDNQPQHF. CDR3 nucleotide sequence: TGTGCCAGCAGCCTAGGGGGGGGCGACAATCAGCCCCAGCATTTT.

V gene TRBV18 combines with J gene TRBJ2-5; 8 bases are a match to TRBD1. The J call may be mistaken, given a closer DNA end match to TRBJ2-7. This CDR3 contains 15 residues. The germline gives CDR1 KGHSH, CDR2 LQKENI. The CDR3 spells CASSPGQGSRHEQYF. CDR3 nucleotide sequence: TGTGCCAGCTCACCCGGACAGGGTAGCCGGCACGAGCAGTACTTC.

The genes are TRBV5-5 and TRBJ2-5; D is uncertain. CDR1 is SGHKS, CDR2 YYEKEE, per germline (reference sequence). The CDR3 length is 14 residues. Trimming took 0 bases from V and 5 from J, leaving 11 bases between them. CDR3 in DNA: TGTGCCAGCAGCTTGGCCTTTGGGGTTGAGACCCAGTACTTC. Translation: CASSLAFGVETQYF.

This clonotype was seen only a few times. V gene TRBV4-3 combines with J gene TRBJ1-2; 11 bases fit TRBD1. CDR3 size: 15 residues. CDR1 is LGHNA, CDR2 YSLEER, per germline. Losses at the gene ends were 3 bases for V and 6 bases for J; bases not matched to a gene: 6. The CDR3 spells CASSQSGTGGHGYTF. The CDR3 DNA reads as TGCGCCAGCAGCCAGTCGGGGACAGGGGGGCATGGCTACACCTTC.

V gene TRBV12-3 or TRBV12-4 combines with J gene TRBJ2-7, with D possibly being TRBD2 (6 bases). The CDR3 is 15 residues long. V shed 2 bases and J shed 6 bases, with 17 bases lying between them. The CDR3 region is CASSLTGTAAREQYF. The CDR3 nucleotides read TGTGCCAGCAGTTTAACCGGGACTGCAGCCCGCGAGCAGTACTTC.

This clonotype has just a few counts. The rearrangement links TRBV27 to TRBJ2-1, with D uncertain. The CDR3 is made up of 15 amino acids. V was shortened by 4 bases and J by 7 bases, with 17 bases between the two germline ends. Germline CDR1 MNHEY, CDR2 SMNVEV (reference sequence). This CDR3 is CASSSYPRIGNEQFF. CDR3 coding DNA: TGTGCCAGCAGTTCCTACCCCCGAATCGGGAATGAGCAGTTCTTC.

The genes are TRBV7-9 and TRBJ2-1; D remains unclear. From germline, CDR1 is SEHNR and CDR2 FQNEAQ (reference sequence). The ends were cut back, 5 bases at V and 0 bases at J, with 8 bases in the middle. The length of the CDR3 is 14 residues. Written as DNA, the CDR3 is TGTGCCAGCAGCCGGCAGGTCTCCTACAATGAGCAGTTCTTC. Its protein product is CASSRQVSYNEQFF.

This chain connects TRBV7-2 to TRBJ2-7; 8 bases agree with TRBD2. V dropped 4 bases and J dropped 4; count of bases not matched to a gene: 9. The CDR3 length is 15 residues. The germline gives CDR1 SGHTA, CDR2 FQGNSA. The CDR3 loop reads CASSSFSGKRYEQYF. In DNA form, the CDR3 reads TGTGCCAGCAGCTCCTTTAGCGGGAAGAGGTACGAGCAGTACTTC. The variable domain in full, with the rest retrieved from reference TRBV7-2 and TRBJ2-7, is GAGVSQSPSNKVTEKGKDVELRCDPISGHTALYWYRQSLGQGLEFLIYFQGNSAPDKSGLPSDRFSAERTGGSVSTLTIQRTQQEDSAVYLCASSSFSGKRYEQYFGPGTRLTVT.

Points on this clonotype: One junction end does not reproduce the germline sequence, and a read error may be involved. The genes are TRBV20-1 and TRBJ2-1, with D perhaps being TRBD1 or TRBD2 (5 bases each). The CDR3 spans 15 residues. Germline CDR1 reads DFQATT; CDR2 reads SNEGSKA (reference sequence). The CDR3 region is CSANRLGSSYNKQFF. Written as DNA, the CDR3 is TGCAGCGCTAACAGGTTAGGGAGCTCCTACAATAAGCAGTTCTTC.

This chain connects TRBV3-1 to TRBJ2-5, with 10 bases identical to TRBD2. This CDR3 contains 13 residues. Trimming took 8 bases from V and 3 from J; bases not matched to a gene: 3. Germline V lookup: CDR1 LGHDT, CDR2 YNNKEL (reference sequence). The CDR3 DNA reads as TGTGCCAGCGATAGCGGGGGGAAAGAGACCCAGTACTTC. Protein: CASDSGGKETQYF.

This chain uses TRBV6-1 with TRBJ2-5, with a tentative D call TRBD2 (7 bases). The V and J ends lost 0 bases and 5 bases respectively, with 16 bases between them. Germline V gene lookup returns CDR1 MNHNS and CDR2 SASEGT. The CDR3 sequence is 16 residues long. The CDR3 region is CASSEAVRTRGETQYF. The CDR3 DNA follows: TGTGCCAGCAGTGAAGCCGTACGGACTAGGGGGGAGACCCAGTACTTC.

This clonotype was detected many times. In DNA form, the CDR3 reads TGCAGCGTTGAAGGGACAGGGGACACCTACGAGCAGTACTTC. The encoded protein is CSVEGTGDTYEQYF. The chain joins TRBV29-1 to TRBJ2-7; TRBD1 aligns across 9 bases. V shed 1 base and J 2 bases; nucleotides not matched to a gene: 3. The CDR3 is 14 amino acids. Germline CDR1 and CDR2: SQVTM and ANQGSEA.

This clonotype was observed many times. This sequence joins TRBV3-1 and TRBJ1-5; D call uncertain. Trimming took off 1 base at V and 5 bases at J, with 6 bases between the two ends. This CDR3 is 13 amino acids long. Germline lookup yields CDR1 LGHDT and CDR2 YNNKEL (reference sequence). The CDR3 DNA sequence: TGTGCCAGCAGCCAAGGCGTTTATCAGCCCCAGCATTTT. Protein sequence: CASSQGVYQPQHF.

The chain links TRBV27 to TRBJ2-7; D uncertain. The CDR3 has 13 amino acids. V lost 4 bases to trimming and J lost 1 base, with 8 bases between them. Per the germline V gene, CDR1 is MNHEY and CDR2 is SMNVEV (reference sequence). DNA for the CDR3: TGTGCCAGCAGTTGGGGTAATTCCTACGAGCAGTACTTC. Translated: CASSWGNSYEQYF.

The chain links TRBV20-1 to TRBJ2-1; no firm D call. The CDR3 covers 14 residues. CDR1 DFQATT and CDR2 SNEGSKA come from the germline V gene (reference sequence). V lost 1 base to trimming and J lost 3 bases, with 10 bases between them. The CDR3 coding sequence is TGCAGTGCTAGAGGGAACTACTTCTACAATGAGCAGTTCTTC. This sequence encodes CSARGNYFYNEQFF.

V and J are TRBV3-1 and TRBJ2-7; a weak D match, TRBD2 (5 bases). The V gene lost 4 bases and the J gene lost 3 bases, with 7 bases spanning the gap. This CDR3 contains 12 residues. Per germline, CDR1 LGHDT and CDR2 YNNKEL (reference sequence). The CDR3 DNA is TGTGCCAGCAGCCCCCGGGACTACGAGCAGTACTTC. Its protein is CASSPRDYEQYF.

In this sample, this clonotype turned up a few times. This chain uses TRBV7-7 with TRBJ2-7; D gene unclear. Germline V gene data show CDR1 as SSHAT and CDR2 as FNYEAQ (reference sequence). This CDR3 contains 15 residues. V gave up 2 bases and J gave up 5 bases, with 16 bases separating them. The CDR3 is CASSLQVGSLHEQYF. CDR3 coding DNA: TGTGCCAGCAGCTTACAGGTAGGGTCACTCCACGAGCAGTACTTC.

The table lists this clonotype with a few counts. This chain joins TRBV10-1 and TRBJ2-7, with TRBD2 matching over 7 bases. The germline gives CDR1 WNHNN, CDR2 SYGVQD (reference sequence). V was pared by 3 bases and J by 2 bases, with 10 bases of the junction left unmatched. This CDR3 region has 16 residues. This CDR3 is CASSDYGASGAYEQYF. CDR3 nucleotide sequence: TGCGCCAGCAGTGATTATGGGGCTAGCGGAGCCTACGAGCAGTACTTC.

The table lists this clonotype with a count of one. The V and J genes are TRBV7-9 and TRBJ2-1; TRBD1 matches at 7 bases. Trimming at V came to 6 bases and at J to 9 bases, leaving 11 bases not matched to a gene. Germline V CDR1 and CDR2: SEHNR, FQNEAQ (reference sequence). There are 14 residues in the CDR3. The CDR3 loop is CASSGVRGLGEQFF. CDR3 nucleotides: TGTGCCAGCAGTGGAGTGAGGGGGCTTGGTGAGCAGTTCTTC.

This chain connects TRBV12-5 to TRBJ2-1; 13 nucleotides agree with TRBD2. Germline CDR1 is LGHNT and CDR2 is FRNRAP. The CDR3 covers 15 residues. Trimming removed 5 bases from V and 7 bases from J; junction bases left unmatched: 5. This CDR3 reads CASGPGTSGTNEQFF. CDR3 DNA: TGTGCTAGTGGTCCAGGGACTAGCGGGACGAATGAGCAGTTCTTC.

The gene calls are TRBV6-6 and TRBJ1-2, with TRBD1 as a possible D gene (5 bases). The CDR3 has 13 residues. V lost 7 bases and J 6 bases, leaving 15 bases between the germline ends. Germline CDR1 and CDR2: MNHNY and SVGAGI (reference sequence). The chain's CDR3 is CASTEPQAHGYTF. The CDR3 DNA reads TGTGCCAGCACCGAACCACAGGCGCATGGCTACACCTTC.